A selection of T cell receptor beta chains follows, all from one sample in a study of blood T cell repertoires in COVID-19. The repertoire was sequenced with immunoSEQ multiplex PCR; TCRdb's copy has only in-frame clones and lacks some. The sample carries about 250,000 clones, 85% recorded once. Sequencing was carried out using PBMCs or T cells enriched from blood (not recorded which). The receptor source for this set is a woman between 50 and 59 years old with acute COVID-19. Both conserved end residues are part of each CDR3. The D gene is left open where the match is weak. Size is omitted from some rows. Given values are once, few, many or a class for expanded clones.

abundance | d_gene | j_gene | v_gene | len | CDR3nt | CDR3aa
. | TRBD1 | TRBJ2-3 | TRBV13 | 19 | TGTGCCAGCAGCTGGGGACAGGGCGGCGCAATTACCAGCACAGATACGCAGTATTTT | CASSWGQGGAITSTDTQYF
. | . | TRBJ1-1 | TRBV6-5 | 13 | TGTGCCAGCACCGTCCGGTTGAACACTGAAGCTTTCTTT | CASTVRLNTEAFF
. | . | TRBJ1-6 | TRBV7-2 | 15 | TGTGCCAGCAGCTTAGCCCTCAGGGGCAATTCACCCCTCCACTTT | CASSLALRGNSPLHF
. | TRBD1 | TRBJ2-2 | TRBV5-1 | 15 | TGCGCCAGCCTACAGGGGGTACAATACACCGGGGAGCTGTTTTTT | CASLQGVQYTGELFF
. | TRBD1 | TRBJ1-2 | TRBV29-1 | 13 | TGCAGCGTAGATTCCGGGACAGAGTATGGCTACACCTTC | CSVDSGTEYGYTF
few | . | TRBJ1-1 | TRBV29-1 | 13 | TGCAGCGTTGTTCCGAACATGAACACTGAAGCTTTCTTT | CSVVPNMNTEAFF
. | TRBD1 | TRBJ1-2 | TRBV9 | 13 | TGTGCCAGCAGCCGACAGGGGAGCTATGGCTACACCTTC | CASSRQGSYGYTF
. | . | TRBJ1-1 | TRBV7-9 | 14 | TGTGCCAGCAGCGTCGGGGAGGTTAACACTGAAGCTTTCTTT | CASSVGEVNTEAFF
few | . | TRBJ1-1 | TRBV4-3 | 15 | TGCGCCAGCAGCCAAGAAGTAACGGGTAGCACTGAAGCTTTCTTT | CASSQEVTGSTEAFF
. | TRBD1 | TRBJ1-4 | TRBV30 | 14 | TGTGCCTGGAGTGGGACAGGGGGCTTTGAAAAACTGTTTTTT | CAWSGTGGFEKLFF
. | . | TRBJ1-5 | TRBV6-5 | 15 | TGTGCCAGCAGTTACTCGGGGGGGCTGGGGCAGCCCCAGCATTTT | CASSYSGGLGQPQHF
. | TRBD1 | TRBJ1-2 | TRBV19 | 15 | TGTGCCAGTAACCCCGGACAGGGGAGGTACTATGGCTACACCTTC | CASNPGQGRYYGYTF
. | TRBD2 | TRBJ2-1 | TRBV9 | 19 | TGTGCCAGCAGCCCCTATCCCGGACTAGCGGGGGGTGCTTCGAATGAGCAGTTCTTC | CASSPYPGLAGGASNEQFF
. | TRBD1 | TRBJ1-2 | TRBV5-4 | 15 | TGTGCCAGCAGCTCCGGGACAGGGGGTCCCTATGGCTACACCTTC | CASSSGTGGPYGYTF
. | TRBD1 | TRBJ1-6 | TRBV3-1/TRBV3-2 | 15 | TGTGCCAGCAGCCAAGGGACAGGGCATAATTCACCCCTCCACTTT | CASSQGTGHNSPLHF
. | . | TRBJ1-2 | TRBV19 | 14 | TGTGCCAGTAGTATCGGGGAGGGCCGCTATGGCTACACCTTC | CASSIGEGRYGYTF
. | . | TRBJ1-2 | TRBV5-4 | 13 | TGTGCCAGCAGCTTTACAGGGAACTATGGCTACACCTTC | CASSFTGNYGYTF
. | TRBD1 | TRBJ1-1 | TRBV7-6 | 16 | TGTGCCAGCAGCCCAACAGGGGCCGGTACAAACACTGAAGCTTTCTTT | CASSPTGAGTNTEAFF
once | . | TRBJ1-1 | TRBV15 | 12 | TGTGCCACCAGCCCAGAGGGGGTTGGAGCTTTCTTT | CATSPEGVGAFF
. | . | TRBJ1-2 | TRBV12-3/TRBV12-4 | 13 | TGTGCCAGCAGTTCCCGCGGGGGTAGGGGCTACACCTTC | CASSSRGGRGYTF
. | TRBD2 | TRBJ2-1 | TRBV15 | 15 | TGTGCCACCAGCAGAGGACTAGCGGGGGGAGATGAGCAGTTCTTC | CATSRGLAGGDEQFF
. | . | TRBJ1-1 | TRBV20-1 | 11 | TGCAGTGCTAGATGGTACAGCCGAGCTTTCTTT | CSARWYSRAFF
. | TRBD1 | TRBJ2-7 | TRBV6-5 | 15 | TGTGCCAGCAGGGCCGAGGACAGGTTAATGTACGAGCAGTACTTC | CASRAEDRLMYEQYF
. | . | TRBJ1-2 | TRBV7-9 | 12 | TGTGCCAGCAGCCCGTACACAGATGGCTACACCTTC | CASSPYTDGYTF
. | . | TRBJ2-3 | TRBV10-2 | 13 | TGCGCCAGCAGTGAAGGGGTTGAGGATACGCAGTATTTT | CASSEGVEDTQYF
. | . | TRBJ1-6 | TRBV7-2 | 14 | TGTGCCAGCAGCCCCAAAGATCGGGATTCACCCCTCCACTTT | CASSPKDRDSPLHF
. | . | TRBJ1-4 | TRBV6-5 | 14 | TGTGCCAGCAGTCCCGGGGGGGCCAGCCTAAAACTGTTTTTT | CASSPGGASLKLFF
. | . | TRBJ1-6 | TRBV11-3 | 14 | TGTGCCAGCAGCTCTGGACTGGCGGGTTCACCCCTCCACTTT | CASSSGLAGSPLHF
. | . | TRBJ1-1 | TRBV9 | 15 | TGTGCCAGCAGGCGAGAGGTTCCCGGTAACACTGAAGCTTTCTTT | CASRREVPGNTEAFF
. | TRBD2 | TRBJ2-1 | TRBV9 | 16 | TGTGCCAGCAGCGTGGGTTCGGGGGGTGATTTCAATGAGCAGTTCTTC | CASSVGSGGDFNEQFF
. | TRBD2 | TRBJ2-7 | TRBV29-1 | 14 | TGCAGCGTTGTAGGGCTAGCGGGGGTCTACGAGCAGTACTTC | CSVVGLAGVYEQYF
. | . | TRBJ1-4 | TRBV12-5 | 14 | TGTGCTAGTGGTTTGGGGGGGGTCGGTGAAAAACTGTTTTTT | CASGLGGVGEKLFF
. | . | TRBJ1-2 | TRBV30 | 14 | TGTGCCTGGGGCCACCTCGGGGACTCGGGAGGCTACACCTTC | CAWGHLGDSGGYTF
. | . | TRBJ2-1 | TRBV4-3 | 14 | TGCGCCAGCAGCCAAGATGGCCAGGTCGATGAGCAGTTCTTC | CASSQDGQVDEQFF
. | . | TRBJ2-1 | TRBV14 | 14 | TGTGCCAGCAGCCAAGTGAGAGGGTTCAATGAGCAGTTCTTC | CASSQVRGFNEQFF
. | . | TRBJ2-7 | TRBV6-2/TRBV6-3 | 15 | TGTGCCAGCAGTTACACCCATCGGGACACCACCGAGCAGTACTTC | CASSYTHRDTTEQYF
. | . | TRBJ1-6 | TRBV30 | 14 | TGTGCCTGGAGTGTATACAGGGAAAGTGCACCCCTCCACTTT | CAWSVYRESAPLHF
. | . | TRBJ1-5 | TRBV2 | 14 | TGTGCCAGCAGTGAAACCGGGAAGCTTCAGCCCCAGCATTTT | CASSETGKLQPQHF
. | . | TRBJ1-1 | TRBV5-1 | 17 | TGCGCCAGCAGCTTAGGGCCAGGGAGGGGGATGAACACTGAAGCTTTCTTT | CASSLGPGRGMNTEAFF
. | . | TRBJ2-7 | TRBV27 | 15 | TGTGCCAGCAGTTTACGGGGGGCGCTTGCCTACGAGCAGTACTTC | CASSLRGALAYEQYF